These T cell receptor beta chains were read from a single sample in a study of PD-1 and CTLA-4 blockade in melanoma. Using immunoSEQ multiplex PCR, the repertoire was profiled, and TCRdb retains in-frame clones only, with some absent. The sample yields 7,200 or so clones, about 80% seen once. Here the sequenced sample was CD8+ T cells from peripheral blood, taken before anti-PD-1 treatment. The receptors stem from a human donor with melanoma. Each CDR3 is given with its conserved first and last residue. D genes are given only for firm matches. Not every row has a clone size; where given, it reads once, few, many or a size class.

J | D | V | length | size | CDR3 | DNA
TRBJ1-2 | NA | TRBV4-3 | 16 | large | CASSQEESGGYYGYTF | TGCGCCAGCAGCCAAGAAGAATCAGGAGGATACTATGGCTACACCTTC
TRBJ1-1 | TRBD1 | TRBV11-2 | 15 | few | CASSLGQGTIAEAFF | TGTGCCAGCAGCTTGGGACAGGGGACGATCGCTGAAGCTTTCTTT
TRBJ1-1 | NA | TRBV2 | 16 | NA | CASSGRAPMMNTEAFF | TGTGCCAGCAGTGGGCGGGCACCTATGATGAACACTGAAGCTTTCTTT
TRBJ1-5 | TRBD1 | TRBV4-3 | 14 | NA | CASSPGTATQPQHF | TGCGCCAGCAGCCCCGGGACAGCGACCCAGCCCCAGCATTTT
TRBJ2-3 | TRBD1 | TRBV7-9 | 17 | few | CASSLSGGDPVTDTQYF | TGTGCCAGCAGCTTATCAGGGGGCGATCCCGTCACAGATACGCAGTATTTT
TRBJ2-5 | TRBD2 | TRBV6-5 | 15 | NA | CASSFLAGGGETQYF | TGTGCCAGCAGTTTCCTAGCGGGAGGGGGGGAGACCCAGTACTTC
TRBJ1-1 | NA | TRBV19 | 14 | NA | CASSIMNGGTEAFF | TGTGCCAGTAGTATTATGAACGGGGGCACTGAAGCTTTCTTT
TRBJ2-1 | TRBD2 | TRBV4-1 | 16 | NA | CASSQEGSGSRYEQFF | TGCGCCAGCAGCCAAGAGGGTAGCGGGAGTAGGTATGAGCAGTTCTTC
TRBJ2-5 | TRBD1 | TRBV6-5 | 15 | NA | CASSSSGGLQETQYF | TGTGCCAGCAGTTCCTCAGGGGGCTTACAAGAGACCCAGTACTTC
TRBJ2-6 | NA | TRBV6-1 | 15 | few | CASSEDNSGANVLTF | TGTGCCAGCAGTGAAGACAACTCTGGGGCCAACGTCCTGACTTTC
TRBJ1-6 | TRBD1 | TRBV11-3 | 17 | NA | CASSTRDSSSYNSPLHF | TGTGCCAGCAGCACACGGGACAGCAGCTCCTATAATTCACCCCTCCACTTT
TRBJ2-3 | NA | TRBV27 | 16 | medium-sized | CASSLSERTFTDTQYF | TGTGCCAGCAGTTTATCGGAGCGGACCTTCACAGATACGCAGTATTTT
TRBJ2-1 | TRBD2 | TRBV27 | 15 | NA | CASSFSRGGKNEQFF | TGTGCCAGCAGTTTTTCGCGGGGGGGTAAAAATGAGCAGTTCTTC
TRBJ1-6 | NA | TRBV11-2 | 19 | once | CASSLAPNEVGSYNSPLHF | TGTGCCAGCAGCTTGGCACCGAATGAAGTTGGATCCTATAATTCACCCCTCCACTTT
TRBJ2-1 | NA | TRBV7-6 | 17 | NA | CASSPIGVRGDYNEQFF | TGTGCCAGCAGCCCCATTGGGGTCCGGGGTGACTACAATGAGCAGTTCTTC
TRBJ2-7 | NA | TRBV5-1 | 14 | once | CASSLAGSSYEQYF | TGCGCCAGCAGCTTGGCCGGCAGCTCCTACGAGCAGTACTTC
TRBJ2-5 | NA | TRBV21-1 | 15 | medium-sized | CASSIGQARGETQYF | TGTGCCAGCAGCATAGGACAGGCGAGGGGAGAGACCCAGTACTTC
TRBJ2-3 | TRBD2 | TRBV6-6 | 17 | once | CASSLYGLGGGTDTQYF | TGTGCCAGCAGTCTATACGGACTAGGAGGTGGCACAGATACGCAGTATTTT